Detailed here is one T cell receptor beta chain. A much larger clonotype is one base distant, so this may be a read error. Together with thyroid ultrasound, orbital computed tomography, serum thyroxine and TRAb, clinical symptoms were used for diagnoses. This sample was taken from a study of T cells in Graves' hyperthyroidism and ophthalmopathy. CDR3 length: 12 amino acids. Looked up from germline, CDR1 is SGHAT and CDR2 is FQNNGV. TCR beta CDR3 sequences were amplified from RNA transcripts. HTBI primers were used for first-round RT-PCR of the TCR CDR3. MiXCR, run by TCRdb on the multiplex PCR reads, gives a single entry per CDR3 protein. The data hold 500,000 to 600,000 distinct CDR3 sequences, with 15% to 20% observed a single time.

The sequence was obtained from a man aged 35-49 years with Graves' ophthalmopathy. The chain combines TRBV11-2 with TRBJ1-1; D remains ambiguous. Material: blood. The CDR3 DNA follows: TGTGCCGGCAGCTCCTGGTCAGCCCAAGCTTTCTTT. The encoded protein is CAGSSWSAQAFF.